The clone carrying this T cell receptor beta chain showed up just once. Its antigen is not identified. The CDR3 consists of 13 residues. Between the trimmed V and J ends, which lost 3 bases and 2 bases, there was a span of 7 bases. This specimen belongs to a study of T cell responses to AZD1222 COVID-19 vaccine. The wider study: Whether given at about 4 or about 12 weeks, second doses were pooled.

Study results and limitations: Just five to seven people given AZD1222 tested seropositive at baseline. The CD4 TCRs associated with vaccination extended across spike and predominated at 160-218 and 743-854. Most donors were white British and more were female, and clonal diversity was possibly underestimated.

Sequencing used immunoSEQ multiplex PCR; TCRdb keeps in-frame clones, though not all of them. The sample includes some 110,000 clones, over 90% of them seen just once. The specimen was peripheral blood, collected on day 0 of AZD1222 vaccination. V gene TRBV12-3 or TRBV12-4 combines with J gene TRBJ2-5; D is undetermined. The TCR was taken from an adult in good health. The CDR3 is CASSFGLQETQYF. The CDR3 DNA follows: TGTGCCAGCAGTTTTGGGTTGCAAGAGACCCAGTACTTC.